This T cell receptor (beta chain) was observed in a study of response to subunit inactivated influenza vaccine. On this clonotype: The antigen is undetermined.

Notes on the study in general: There was a suggestion from the authors that each seasonal influenza vaccination recruits few new T cells.

In TCRdb, the RT-PCR reads were re-called with MiXCR into one record per CDR3 protein. The profile shows about 160,000 distinct CDR3 sequences, about 11% of them singletons. The receptor was isolated from a man aged 45-65 years who received an inactivated influenza vaccine. Specimen: non-naive T cells sorted from PBMCs, collected 40 to 50 days after vaccination.

CDR3 amino acids: CASSEYFRSTDTQYF. The CDR3 DNA is TGTGCCAGCAGTGAATACTTCCGTAGCACAGATACGCAGTATTTT. The rearrangement uses TRBV6-1 and TRBJ2-3; no clear D gene. Looked up from germline, CDR1 is MNHNS and CDR2 is SASEGT. CDR3 length equals 15 residues. The V end lost 2 bases, the J end lost 0 bases, and 9 bases lay between the germline ends.